This is a list of T cell receptor beta chains from one sample in a study of OX40 agonist ivuxolimab in advanced cancers. Sequencing used immunoSEQ multiplex PCR; TCRdb keeps in-frame clones, though not all of them. The profile shows 77,000 or so clones, around 87% of them singletons. Sequencing was performed on CD4+ or CD8+ T cells sorted from blood, taken in a trial of the OX40 agonist ivuxolimab. The receptor set was obtained from an adult with an advanced solid tumor such as melanoma, head and neck, liver or kidney cancer. The CDR3 runs from the conserved cysteine through the conserved F or W. A D gene is named only where the DNA matches it firmly. Clone size, where shown, is once, few, many, or a class for clones that have expanded.

d_call: NA; j_call: TRBJ1-2; clone_size: NA; v_call: TRBV9; cdr3_nt: TGTGCCAGCAGCGTAGCAGTTAACTATGGCTACACCTTC; cdr3_aa: CASSVAVNYGYTF
d_call: NA; j_call: TRBJ1-1; clone_size: NA; v_call: TRBV4-1; cdr3_nt: TGCGCCAGCAGCCAAGATAGCGGCAGGGGGAACACTGAAGCTTTCTTT; cdr3_aa: CASSQDSGRGNTEAFF
d_call: NA; j_call: TRBJ2-5; clone_size: NA; v_call: TRBV2; cdr3_nt: TGTGCCAGCAGAGGGGGGCGAGGGGAGACCCAGTACTTC; cdr3_aa: CASRGGRGETQYF
d_call: NA; j_call: TRBJ1-4; clone_size: NA; v_call: TRBV5-1; cdr3_nt: TGCGCCAGCAGTACCGACAGCGCCAATCAAAAACTGTTTTTT; cdr3_aa: CASSTDSANQKLFF
d_call: NA; j_call: TRBJ2-7; clone_size: NA; v_call: TRBV19; cdr3_nt: TGTGCCAGTAGTAGTTCAGGGACGGCCTCCTACGAGCAGTACTTC; cdr3_aa: CASSSSGTASYEQYF
d_call: NA; j_call: TRBJ1-1; clone_size: NA; v_call: TRBV6-6; cdr3_nt: TGTGCCAGCAGCAGGGGTTTAATGAACACTGAAGCTTTCTTT; cdr3_aa: CASSRGLMNTEAFF
d_call: TRBD1; j_call: TRBJ2-5; clone_size: once; v_call: TRBV27; cdr3_nt: TGTGCCAGCAGTCTAAACAGGGGGGAGACCCAGTACTTC; cdr3_aa: CASSLNRGETQYF
d_call: TRBD1; j_call: TRBJ2-7; clone_size: NA; v_call: TRBV28; cdr3_nt: TGTGCCAGCAGGGTACCCGGGACAGGGGGCGGCGAGCAGTACTTC; cdr3_aa: CASRVPGTGGGEQYF
d_call: NA; j_call: TRBJ2-5; clone_size: NA; v_call: TRBV30; cdr3_nt: TGTGCCTGGAGAGGAAGGGTGGGGGAGACCCAGTACTTC; cdr3_aa: CAWRGRVGETQYF
d_call: NA; j_call: TRBJ1-4; clone_size: NA; v_call: TRBV30; cdr3_nt: TGTGCCTGGAGTGTAAAACTCGCTAATGAAAAACTGTTTTTT; cdr3_aa: CAWSVKLANEKLFF
d_call: NA; j_call: TRBJ1-2; clone_size: NA; v_call: TRBV5-5; cdr3_nt: TGTGCCAGCAGTAGGGACGGTAACTATGGCTACACCTTC; cdr3_aa: CASSRDGNYGYTF
d_call: TRBD2; j_call: TRBJ2-1; clone_size: NA; v_call: TRBV9; cdr3_nt: TGTGCCAGCAGCGTGGGGACTAGCGGGAATGAGCAGTTCTTC; cdr3_aa: CASSVGTSGNEQFF
d_call: TRBD2; j_call: TRBJ2-5; clone_size: few; v_call: TRBV6-6; cdr3_nt: TGTGCCAGCAGTTACTTAGTAGCGGGGGGACTCGAGACCCAGTACTTC; cdr3_aa: CASSYLVAGGLETQYF
d_call: TRBD1; j_call: TRBJ1-2; clone_size: NA; v_call: TRBV5-5; cdr3_nt: TGTGCCAGCAGCTTGGGAGGACAGGGGCCTTATGGCTACACCTTC; cdr3_aa: CASSLGGQGPYGYTF
d_call: NA; j_call: TRBJ2-7; clone_size: NA; v_call: TRBV5-4; cdr3_nt: TGTGCCAGCAGTCTGAGCGGGACAGATGACTACGAGCAGTACTTC; cdr3_aa: CASSLSGTDDYEQYF
d_call: NA; j_call: TRBJ2-2; clone_size: NA; v_call: TRBV6-4; cdr3_nt: TGTGCCAGCAGTGACCGGGCCGCCCCCCCCGGGGAGCTGTTTTTT; cdr3_aa: CASSDRAAPPGELFF
d_call: NA; j_call: TRBJ1-2; clone_size: NA; v_call: TRBV4-3; cdr3_nt: TGCGCCAGCAGCCAAGAGCGGGGAATAAACGGCTACACCTTC; cdr3_aa: CASSQERGINGYTF
d_call: NA; j_call: TRBJ2-1; clone_size: NA; v_call: TRBV5-6; cdr3_nt: TGTGCCAGCATGGTCCAGGGCATCTACAATGAGCAGTTCTTC; cdr3_aa: CASMVQGIYNEQFF
d_call: NA; j_call: TRBJ2-5; clone_size: NA; v_call: TRBV29-1; cdr3_nt: TGCAGCGTCCGACAGCGAGGAGAGACCCAGTACTTC; cdr3_aa: CSVRQRGETQYF
d_call: NA; j_call: TRBJ2-1; clone_size: few; v_call: TRBV7-9; cdr3_nt: TGTGCCAGCAGCCCCTGGTACAATGAGCAGTTCTTC; cdr3_aa: CASSPWYNEQFF
d_call: TRBD1; j_call: TRBJ1-4; clone_size: NA; v_call: TRBV19; cdr3_nt: TGTGCCAGTAGTATAGGAGGGGGCAATGAAAAACTGTTTTTT; cdr3_aa: CASSIGGGNEKLFF
d_call: NA; j_call: TRBJ2-7; clone_size: NA; v_call: TRBV27; cdr3_nt: TGTGCCAGCAGTTTCGGGGAAAGCTACGAGCAGTACTTC; cdr3_aa: CASSFGESYEQYF
d_call: NA; j_call: TRBJ2-1; clone_size: few; v_call: TRBV5-1; cdr3_nt: TGCGCCAGCAGCTTGGAGGCAGGGCTCTCCTACAATGAGCAGTTCTTC; cdr3_aa: CASSLEAGLSYNEQFF
d_call: TRBD1; j_call: TRBJ1-1; clone_size: NA; v_call: TRBV10-1; cdr3_nt: TGCGCCAGCAGTGAGTCGAGGGCAGGGGGAACTGAAGCTTTCTTT; cdr3_aa: CASSESRAGGTEAFF
d_call: TRBD1; j_call: TRBJ2-7; clone_size: NA; v_call: TRBV5-4; cdr3_nt: TGTGCCAGCAGCTTACAGGGGGCGATTTACGAGCAGTACTTC; cdr3_aa: CASSLQGAIYEQYF
d_call: NA; j_call: TRBJ1-1; clone_size: NA; v_call: TRBV7-2; cdr3_nt: TGTGCCAGCAGCATACCATCCCGGCGGATGAACACTGAAGCTTTCTTT; cdr3_aa: CASSIPSRRMNTEAFF
d_call: NA; j_call: TRBJ2-7; clone_size: NA; v_call: TRBV6-5; cdr3_nt: TGTGCCAGCAGTTACCTCGGGGATTCCTACGAGCAGTACTTC; cdr3_aa: CASSYLGDSYEQYF
d_call: NA; j_call: TRBJ1-6; clone_size: NA; v_call: TRBV5-8; cdr3_nt: TGTGCCAGCAGCCAGTTTATATTCGGAACCCTCCACTTT; cdr3_aa: CASSQFIFGTLHF
d_call: NA; j_call: TRBJ2-2; clone_size: NA; v_call: TRBV5-1; cdr3_nt: TGCGCCAGCAGCTTGTTTGCCGGGGCAGGCACCGGGGAGCTGTTTTTT; cdr3_aa: CASSLFAGAGTGELFF
d_call: NA; j_call: TRBJ1-3; clone_size: few; v_call: TRBV30; cdr3_nt: TGTGCCTGGAGTGTATCGATCTCTGGAAACACCATATATTTT; cdr3_aa: CAWSVSISGNTIYF
d_call: NA; j_call: TRBJ2-2; clone_size: NA; v_call: TRBV7-2; cdr3_nt: TGTGCCAGCAGCTACATAGCGGAGGGATACACCGGGGAGCTGTTTTTT; cdr3_aa: CASSYIAEGYTGELFF
d_call: NA; j_call: TRBJ1-1; clone_size: NA; v_call: TRBV5-4; cdr3_nt: TGTGCCAGCAGCTTCCAGCAGGCGAAGAACACTGAAGCTTTCTTT; cdr3_aa: CASSFQQAKNTEAFF
d_call: TRBD1; j_call: TRBJ1-5; clone_size: NA; v_call: TRBV14; cdr3_nt: TGTGCCAGCAGCCAAGCTGGCGGTCCGGAGGGACAGCGACACCATCAGCCCCAGCATTTT; cdr3_aa: CASSQAGGPEGQRHHQPQHF
d_call: NA; j_call: TRBJ1-5; clone_size: NA; v_call: TRBV27; cdr3_nt: TGTGCCAGCAGTTTGAGAGCGGTAGGGGTTGGGGACAATCAGCCCCAGCATTTT; cdr3_aa: CASSLRAVGVGDNQPQHF
d_call: TRBD1; j_call: TRBJ1-2; clone_size: NA; v_call: TRBV4-1; cdr3_nt: TGCGCCAGCAGCCAAGAAGGACAGGGGGACGGCTACACCTTC; cdr3_aa: CASSQEGQGDGYTF
d_call: TRBD1; j_call: TRBJ1-2; clone_size: NA; v_call: TRBV29-1; cdr3_nt: TGCAGCGTTGGGGACAGATTCTATGGCTACACCTTC; cdr3_aa: CSVGDRFYGYTF
d_call: NA; j_call: TRBJ1-2; clone_size: NA; v_call: TRBV11-2; cdr3_nt: TGTGCCAGCAGCACTACAGGGTACGCCTATGGCTACACCTTC; cdr3_aa: CASSTTGYAYGYTF
d_call: NA; j_call: TRBJ2-4; clone_size: NA; v_call: TRBV18; cdr3_nt: TGTGCCAGCTCACCCCGGACAGTCGCGGAAAACATTCAGTACTTC; cdr3_aa: CASSPRTVAENIQYF
d_call: NA; j_call: TRBJ2-7; clone_size: NA; v_call: TRBV2; cdr3_nt: TGTGCCAGCAGGGGGGGGCCCGGCTACGAGCAGTACTTC; cdr3_aa: CASRGGPGYEQYF
d_call: NA; j_call: TRBJ1-1; clone_size: NA; v_call: TRBV30; cdr3_nt: TGTGCCGGAAACAGGAACACTGAAGCTTTCTTT; cdr3_aa: CAGNRNTEAFF
d_call: NA; j_call: TRBJ2-7; clone_size: once; v_call: TRBV7-8; cdr3_nt: TGTGCCAGCAGCTTGGCAGGGAACTACGAGCAGTACTTC; cdr3_aa: CASSLAGNYEQYF
d_call: TRBD2; j_call: TRBJ2-7; clone_size: NA; v_call: TRBV5-1; cdr3_nt: TGCGCCAGCAGCTTGGGGACTAGCCTCTACGAGCAGTACTTC; cdr3_aa: CASSLGTSLYEQYF